This is a list of T cell receptor beta chains from one sample in a study of blood T cells in healthy people across ages. TCRdb called the 5' RACE reads again in MiXCR, with one record for every CDR3 protein. The table records 700,000 to 950,000 distinct CDR3 sequences, roughly two fifths of them present only once. Specimen: blood. These receptors were collected from a woman aged 55-69 years in good health. Both conserved end residues are part of each CDR3. The order of the fields is clone size, J gene, V gene, D gene, CDR3 length, CDR3 protein, CDR3 DNA. A D gene is named only where the DNA matches it firmly. Clone size appears in some rows only: once, few, many, or a class for an expanded clone.

clone_size: once; j_call: TRBJ2-5; v_call: TRBV7-9; d_call: NA; cdr3_length: 13; cdr3_aa: CASSLAYSETQYF; cdr3_nt: TGTGCCAGCAGCTTAGCCTACTCGGAGACCCAGTACTTC
clone_size: NA; j_call: TRBJ2-7; v_call: TRBV9; d_call: TRBD2; cdr3_length: 14; cdr3_aa: CASSVGGLAGEQYF; cdr3_nt: TGTGCCAGCAGCGTAGGGGGACTAGCAGGCGAGCAGTACTTC
clone_size: few; j_call: TRBJ2-3; v_call: TRBV27; d_call: TRBD1; cdr3_length: 16; cdr3_aa: CASSQSGGRVTDTQYF; cdr3_nt: TGTGCCAGCAGTCAATCAGGGGGCCGGGTCACAGATACGCAGTATTTT
clone_size: once; j_call: TRBJ2-2; v_call: TRBV7-7; d_call: NA; cdr3_length: 15; cdr3_aa: CASSLSGPNTGEVFF; cdr3_nt: TGTGCTAGCAGCTTAAGCGGGCCGAACACCGGGGAGGTGTTTTTT
clone_size: NA; j_call: TRBJ2-1; v_call: TRBV20-1; d_call: TRBD2; cdr3_length: 15; cdr3_aa: CSAGAAGGPRNEQFF; cdr3_nt: TGCAGTGCTGGAGCGGCGGGAGGGCCCAGGAATGAGCAGTTCTTC
clone_size: NA; j_call: TRBJ2-7; v_call: TRBV12-3/TRBV12-4; d_call: NA; cdr3_length: 15; cdr3_aa: CASSFASRVRYEQYF; cdr3_nt: TGTGCCAGCAGTTTCGCCTCGAGGGTTCGCTACGAGCAGTACTTC
clone_size: few; j_call: TRBJ2-7; v_call: TRBV7-9; d_call: NA; cdr3_length: 11; cdr3_aa: CASTDNYEQYF; cdr3_nt: TGTGCCAGCACAGACAACTACGAGCAGTACTTC
clone_size: few; j_call: TRBJ2-1; v_call: TRBV7-9; d_call: TRBD2; cdr3_length: 17; cdr3_aa: CASSNTLLAENYNEQFF; cdr3_nt: TGTGCCAGCAGCAATACCCTCCTAGCGGAAAACTACAATGAGCAGTTCTTC
clone_size: few; j_call: TRBJ1-1; v_call: TRBV29-1; d_call: NA; cdr3_length: 13; cdr3_aa: CSVVGQQGTEAFF; cdr3_nt: TGCAGCGTGGTGGGCCAACAGGGTACTGAAGCTTTCTTT
clone_size: NA; j_call: TRBJ1-3; v_call: TRBV28; d_call: NA; cdr3_length: 11; cdr3_aa: CASSLPNTIYF; cdr3_nt: TGTGCCAGCAGTTTACCAAACACCATATATTTT
clone_size: NA; j_call: TRBJ2-7; v_call: TRBV5-1; d_call: TRBD2; cdr3_length: 14; cdr3_aa: CASSLSGRVNEQYF; cdr3_nt: TGCGCCAGCAGCCTAAGCGGGAGAGTGAACGAGCAGTACTTC
clone_size: NA; j_call: TRBJ2-7; v_call: TRBV7-2; d_call: NA; cdr3_length: 14; cdr3_aa: CASSLGSGYYEQYF; cdr3_nt: TGTGCCAGCAGCTTAGGCTCAGGTTACTACGAGCAGTACTTC
clone_size: NA; j_call: TRBJ2-1; v_call: TRBV20-1; d_call: TRBD1; cdr3_length: 16; cdr3_aa: CSARDTEGARYNEQFF; cdr3_nt: TGCAGTGCTAGAGATACTGAGGGGGCGCGGTACAATGAGCAGTTCTTC
clone_size: few; j_call: TRBJ2-1; v_call: TRBV5-1; d_call: NA; cdr3_length: 16; cdr3_aa: CASSLVAADSYNEQFF; cdr3_nt: TGCGCCAGCAGCTTAGTGGCTGCGGACTCCTACAATGAGCAGTTCTTC
clone_size: few; j_call: TRBJ2-7; v_call: TRBV20-1; d_call: NA; cdr3_length: 14; cdr3_aa: CSAKGHLQDYEQYF; cdr3_nt: TGCAGTGCTAAAGGCCACCTCCAAGATTACGAGCAGTACTTC
clone_size: few; j_call: TRBJ2-7; v_call: TRBV7-9; d_call: TRBD1; cdr3_length: 16; cdr3_aa: CASRPPGQGRSYEQYF; cdr3_nt: TGTGCCAGCAGACCACCGGGACAGGGGCGCTCCTACGAGCAGTACTTC
clone_size: NA; j_call: TRBJ2-1; v_call: TRBV6-5; d_call: NA; cdr3_length: 16; cdr3_aa: CASSRSGASAYNEQFF; cdr3_nt: TGTGCCAGCAGCCGGTCTGGGGCCTCGGCTTACAATGAGCAGTTCTTC
clone_size: NA; j_call: TRBJ2-5; v_call: TRBV5-1; d_call: NA; cdr3_length: 14; cdr3_aa: CASSFFDRQETQYF; cdr3_nt: TGCGCCAGCAGCTTCTTCGACAGGCAAGAGACCCAGTACTTC